This T cell receptor (beta chain) was captured in a study of identical twins. This clonotype has a count of ten or more. TCRdb reprocessed the 5' RACE reads via MiXCR and lists one record per CDR3 protein. The repertoire holds under 350,000 distinct CDR3 sequences, 9.5% seen once, with 6% to 8.5% in the top ten. The same specimen was also included in a second study, on yellow fever vaccine responses in identical twins.

Sample: CD8+ T cells sorted from blood. This receptor was taken from a young woman in good health.

CDR3 DNA: TGCGCCAGCAGCCAAGATCGGCCGACTAGCGGAATTTACAATGAGCAGTTCTTC. Its translation is CASSQDRPTSGIYNEQFF. This sequence joins TRBV4-1 and TRBJ2-1, with 9 nucleotides matching TRBD2. This CDR3 is 18 amino acids long. V gave up 0 bases and J gave up 4 bases; unmatched junction bases: 10. Germline assignment: CDR1 MGHRA and CDR2 YSYEKL.